Sequencing of this T cell receptor beta chain was carried out in a study of CD8 T cells in Susac syndrome. Looked up from germline, CDR1 is SEHNR and CDR2 is FQNEAQ (reference sequence). The CDR3 extends over 16 amino acids. Trimming cost V 5 bases and J 1 base, with 16 bases left between them. CD8+ and CD4+ T cells circulating in blood were sequenced for TCR beta. After extraction with the RNeasy kit, roughly 0.5 to 1 ug of the RNA was reverse transcribed using random hexamers. TCRdb ran MiXCR on the immunoSEQ multiplex PCR reads and lists one entry per CDR3 protein. The sample lists about 50,000 distinct CDR3 sequences; roughly 93% were seen once.

This chain links TRBV7-9 with TRBJ2-3; D not certain. The sequenced sample consisted of CD8+ T cells from PBMCs. The origin of this receptor is a human donor with multiple sclerosis. The CDR3 DNA reads as TGTGCCAGCAGCCCTCTAACCCGGACGGGCACAGATACGCAGTATTTT. It encodes CASSPLTRTGTDTQYF.